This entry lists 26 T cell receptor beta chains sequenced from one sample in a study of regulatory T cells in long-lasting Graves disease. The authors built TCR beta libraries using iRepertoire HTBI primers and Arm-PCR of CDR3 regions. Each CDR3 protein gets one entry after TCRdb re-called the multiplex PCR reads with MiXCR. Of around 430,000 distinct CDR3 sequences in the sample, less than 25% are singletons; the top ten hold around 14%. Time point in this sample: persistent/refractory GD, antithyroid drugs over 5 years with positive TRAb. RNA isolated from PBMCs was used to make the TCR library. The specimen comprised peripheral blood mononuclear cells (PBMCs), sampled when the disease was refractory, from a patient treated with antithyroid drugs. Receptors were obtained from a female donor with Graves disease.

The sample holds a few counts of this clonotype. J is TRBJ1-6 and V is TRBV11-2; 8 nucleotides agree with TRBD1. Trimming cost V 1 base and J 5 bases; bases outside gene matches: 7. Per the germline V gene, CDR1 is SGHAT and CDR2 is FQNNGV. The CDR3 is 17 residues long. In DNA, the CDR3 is TGTGCCAGCAGCTTAGGGCGGACAGGGAGCAATAATTCACCCCTCCACTTT. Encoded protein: CASSLGRTGSNNSPLHF.

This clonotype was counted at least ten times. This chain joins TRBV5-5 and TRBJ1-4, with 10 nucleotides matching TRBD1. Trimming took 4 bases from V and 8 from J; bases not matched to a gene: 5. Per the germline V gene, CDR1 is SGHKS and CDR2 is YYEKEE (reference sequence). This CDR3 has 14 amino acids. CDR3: CASSLTGGKEKLFF. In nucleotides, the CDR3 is TGTGCCAGCAGCCTGACAGGGGGCAAAGAAAAACTGTTTTTT.

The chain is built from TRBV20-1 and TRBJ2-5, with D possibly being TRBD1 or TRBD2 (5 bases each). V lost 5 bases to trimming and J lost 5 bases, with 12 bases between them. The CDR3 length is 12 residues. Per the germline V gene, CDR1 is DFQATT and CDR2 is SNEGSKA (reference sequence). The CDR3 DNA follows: TGCAGTGCTGCAGGGACGGTGGAGACCCAGTACTTC. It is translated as CSAAGTVETQYF.

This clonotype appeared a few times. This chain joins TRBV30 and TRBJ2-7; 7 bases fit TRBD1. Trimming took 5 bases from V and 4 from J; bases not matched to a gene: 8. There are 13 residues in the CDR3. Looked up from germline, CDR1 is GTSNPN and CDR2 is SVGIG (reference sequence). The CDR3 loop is CAWGDSWQYEQYF. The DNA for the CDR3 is TGTGCCTGGGGGGACAGTTGGCAATACGAGCAGTACTTC.

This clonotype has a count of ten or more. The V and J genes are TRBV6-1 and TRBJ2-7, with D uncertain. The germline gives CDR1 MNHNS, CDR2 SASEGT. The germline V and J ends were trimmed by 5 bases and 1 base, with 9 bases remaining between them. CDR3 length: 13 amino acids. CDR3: CASSPGPSYEQYF. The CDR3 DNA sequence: TGTGCCAGCAGTCCTGGGCCTTCCTACGAGCAGTACTTC.

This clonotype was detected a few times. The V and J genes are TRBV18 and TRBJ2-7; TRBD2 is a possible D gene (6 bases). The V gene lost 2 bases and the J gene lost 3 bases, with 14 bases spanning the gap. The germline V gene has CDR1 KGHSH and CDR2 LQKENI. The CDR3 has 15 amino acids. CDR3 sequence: CASSPVAGRNYEQYF. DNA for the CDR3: TGTGCCAGCTCACCAGTGGCGGGACGCAACTACGAGCAGTACTTC.

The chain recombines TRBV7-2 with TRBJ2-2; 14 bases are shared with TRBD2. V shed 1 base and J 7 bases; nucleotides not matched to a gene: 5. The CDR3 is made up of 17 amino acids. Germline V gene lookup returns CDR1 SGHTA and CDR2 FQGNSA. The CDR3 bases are TGTGCCAGCAGCTTAGGACTAGCGGGGGGGCGAGGCGGGGAGCTGTTTTTT. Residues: CASSLGLAGGRGGELFF.

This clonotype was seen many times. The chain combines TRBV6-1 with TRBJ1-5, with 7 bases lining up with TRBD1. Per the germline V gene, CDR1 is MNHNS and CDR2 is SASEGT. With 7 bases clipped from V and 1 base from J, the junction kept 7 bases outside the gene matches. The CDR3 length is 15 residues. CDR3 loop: CASNRDSGSNQPQHF. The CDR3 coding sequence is TGTGCCAGCAATCGGGACAGCGGCAGCAATCAGCCCCAGCATTTT.

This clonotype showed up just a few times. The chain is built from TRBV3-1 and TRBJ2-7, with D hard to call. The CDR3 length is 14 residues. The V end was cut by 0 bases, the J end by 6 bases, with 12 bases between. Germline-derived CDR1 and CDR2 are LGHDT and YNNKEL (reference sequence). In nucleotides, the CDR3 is TGTGCCAGCAGCCAAGAATGGACGGGTAGCGAGCAGTACTTC. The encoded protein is CASSQEWTGSEQYF.

The CDR3 DNA reads TGTGCCAGCAGCCGAACCCAGATCGGAAACATTCAGTACTTC. Amino acids: CASSRTQIGNIQYF. The chain links TRBV5-6 to TRBJ2-4, with unresolved D. Germline CDR1 reads SGHDT; CDR2 reads YYEEEE. CDR3 length equals 14 residues. Trimming cost V 4 bases and J 6 bases, with 14 bases left between them.

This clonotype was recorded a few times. The CDR3 nucleotides read TGTGCCAGCAGCCAAGATGGTACATTCATTCAGTACTTC. Amino acids: CASSQDGTFIQYF. The V gene is TRBV3-1, the J gene TRBJ2-4; the D is unclear. The CDR3 totals 13 residues. Deletions cut 0 bases from V and 9 bases from J, with 9 bases between. The germline gives CDR1 LGHDT, CDR2 YNNKEL (reference sequence).

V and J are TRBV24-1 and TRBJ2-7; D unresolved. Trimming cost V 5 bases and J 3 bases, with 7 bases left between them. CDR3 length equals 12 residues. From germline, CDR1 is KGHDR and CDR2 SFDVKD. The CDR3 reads CATSGLNYEQYF. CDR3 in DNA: TGTGCCACCAGTGGGCTCAACTACGAGCAGTACTTC.

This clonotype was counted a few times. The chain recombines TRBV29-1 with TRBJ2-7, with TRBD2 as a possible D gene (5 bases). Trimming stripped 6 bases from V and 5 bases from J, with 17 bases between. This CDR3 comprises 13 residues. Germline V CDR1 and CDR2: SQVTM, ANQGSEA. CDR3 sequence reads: CSVTSPPMDEQYF. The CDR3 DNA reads TGCAGCGTAACTAGTCCCCCCATGGACGAGCAGTACTTC.

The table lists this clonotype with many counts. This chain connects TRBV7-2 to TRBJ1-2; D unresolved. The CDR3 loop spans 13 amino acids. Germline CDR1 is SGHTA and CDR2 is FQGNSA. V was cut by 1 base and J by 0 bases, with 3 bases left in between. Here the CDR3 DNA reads TGTGCCAGCAGCTTAGTAACTAACTATGGCTACACCTTC. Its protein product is CASSLVTNYGYTF.

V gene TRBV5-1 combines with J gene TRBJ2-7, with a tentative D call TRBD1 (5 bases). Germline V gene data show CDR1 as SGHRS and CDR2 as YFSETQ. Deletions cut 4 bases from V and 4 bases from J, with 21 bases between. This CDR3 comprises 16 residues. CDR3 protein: CASSPSWGGGRYEQYF. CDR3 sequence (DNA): TGCGCCAGCAGCCCCAGCTGGGGCGGCGGTCGGTACGAGCAGTACTTC.

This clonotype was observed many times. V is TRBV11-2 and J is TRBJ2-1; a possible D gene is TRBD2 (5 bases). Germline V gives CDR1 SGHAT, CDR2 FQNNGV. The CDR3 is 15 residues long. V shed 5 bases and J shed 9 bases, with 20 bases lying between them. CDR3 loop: CASSAPSGGLGEQFF. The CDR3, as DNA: TGTGCCAGCAGCGCCCCCAGCGGTGGGTTGGGTGAGCAGTTCTTC.

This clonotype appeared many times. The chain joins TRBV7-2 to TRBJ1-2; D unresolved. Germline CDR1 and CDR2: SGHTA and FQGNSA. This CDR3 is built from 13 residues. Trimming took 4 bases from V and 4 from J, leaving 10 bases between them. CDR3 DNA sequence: TGTGCCAGCAGCTCAATCACAAGCTATGGCTACACCTTC. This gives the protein CASSSITSYGYTF.

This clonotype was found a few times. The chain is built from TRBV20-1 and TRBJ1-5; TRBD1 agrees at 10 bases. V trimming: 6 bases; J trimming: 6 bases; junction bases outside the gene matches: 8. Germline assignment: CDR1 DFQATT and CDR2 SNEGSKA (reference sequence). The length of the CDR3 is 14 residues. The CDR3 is CSAFHRDRGQPQHF. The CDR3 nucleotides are TGCAGTGCCTTCCATAGGGACAGGGGTCAGCCCCAGCATTTT.

CDR3 sequence (DNA): TGTGCCAGCAGAGACACCGAGGAAGGAAACACCATATATTTT. This sequence encodes CASRDTEEGNTIYF. The genes are TRBV11-3 and TRBJ1-3; D not certain. V lost 6 bases and J 4 bases, leaving 13 bases between the germline ends. The CDR3 is 14 residues long. The germline V gene has CDR1 SGHNT and CDR2 YENEEA.

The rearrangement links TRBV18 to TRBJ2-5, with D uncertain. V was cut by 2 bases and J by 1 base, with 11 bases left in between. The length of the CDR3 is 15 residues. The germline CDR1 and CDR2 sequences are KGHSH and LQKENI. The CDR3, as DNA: TGTGCCAGCTCACCAGTGACCGCGGTCCAAGAGACCCAGTACTTC. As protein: CASSPVTAVQETQYF.

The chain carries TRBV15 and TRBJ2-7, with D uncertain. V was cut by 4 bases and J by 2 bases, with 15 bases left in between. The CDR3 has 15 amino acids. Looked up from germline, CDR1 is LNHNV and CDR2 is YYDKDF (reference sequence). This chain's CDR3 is CATSTAPPETYEQYF. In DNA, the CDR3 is TGTGCCACCAGCACGGCCCCCCCAGAAACCTACGAGCAGTACTTC.

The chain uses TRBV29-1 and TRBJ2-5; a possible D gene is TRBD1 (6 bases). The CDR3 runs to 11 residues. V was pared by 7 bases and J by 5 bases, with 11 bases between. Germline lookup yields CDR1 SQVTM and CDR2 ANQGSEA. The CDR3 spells CSGPQGETQYF. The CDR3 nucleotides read TGCAGCGGGCCCCAGGGGGAGACCCAGTACTTC.

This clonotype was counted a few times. The CDR3 loop reads CASSFLIPYNEQFF. The CDR3 region has the DNA TGTGCCAGCAGTTTCCTAATCCCATACAATGAGCAGTTCTTC. The chain uses TRBV28 and TRBJ2-1, with D hard to call. V was clipped by 3 bases and J by 4 bases, with 10 bases between them. Per the germline V gene, CDR1 is MDHEN and CDR2 is SYDVKM. The CDR3 loop spans 14 amino acids.

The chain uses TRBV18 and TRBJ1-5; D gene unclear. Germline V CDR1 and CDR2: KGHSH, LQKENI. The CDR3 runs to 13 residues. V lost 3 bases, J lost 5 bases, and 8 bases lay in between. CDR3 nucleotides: TGTGCCAGCTCACCTAATGATTATCAGCCCCAGCATTTT. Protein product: CASSPNDYQPQHF.

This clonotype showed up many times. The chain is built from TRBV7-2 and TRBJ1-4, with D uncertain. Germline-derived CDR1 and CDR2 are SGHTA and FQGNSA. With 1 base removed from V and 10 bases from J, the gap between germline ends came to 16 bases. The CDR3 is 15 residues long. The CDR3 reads CASSLGGGYAGKLFF. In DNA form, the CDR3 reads TGTGCCAGCAGCTTAGGCGGCGGGTATGCGGGAAAACTGTTTTTT.

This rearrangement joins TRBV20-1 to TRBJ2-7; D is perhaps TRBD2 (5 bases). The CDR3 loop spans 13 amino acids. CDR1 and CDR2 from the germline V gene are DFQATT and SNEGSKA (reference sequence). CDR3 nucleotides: TGCAGCCCGAGGACTCAAGACTCCTACGAGCAGTACTTC. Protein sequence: CSPRTQDSYEQYF.